This TCR beta chain is from a study of blood T cell repertoires in COVID-19. Study overall: The United States, Italy and Spain supplied acute and convalescent COVID-19 samples. Nucleic acid was either cDNA or gDNA, and it came from T cells, B-cell-depleted T cells, or PBMCs.

Per the original data handling: Amplification with reference gene primers provided the estimates of nucleated cell counts. The assay was immunoSEQ multiplex PCR, and TCRdb's table has in-frame clones only and misses some. V, J and clone size derive from that table, while D and trimming were established from the DNA sequence. Of 55,000 to 75,000 clones in the sample, roughly 84% were seen once. Patients of the Seattle cohort, enrolled during active infection, were followed longitudinally. V lost 6 bases and J lost 3, with 11 bases in between. Per germline, CDR1 MGHDK and CDR2 SYGVNS. The length of the CDR3 is 13 residues.

Sequencing was done on a sample of peripheral blood. This receptor was obtained from a man at least 80 years old with COVID-19, enrolled during active disease. J is TRBJ1-2 and V is TRBV25-1; D gene uncertain. The CDR3 DNA reads TGTGCCAGCAGATCGGACTTTCACTATGGCTACACCTTC. Protein product: CASRSDFHYGYTF.